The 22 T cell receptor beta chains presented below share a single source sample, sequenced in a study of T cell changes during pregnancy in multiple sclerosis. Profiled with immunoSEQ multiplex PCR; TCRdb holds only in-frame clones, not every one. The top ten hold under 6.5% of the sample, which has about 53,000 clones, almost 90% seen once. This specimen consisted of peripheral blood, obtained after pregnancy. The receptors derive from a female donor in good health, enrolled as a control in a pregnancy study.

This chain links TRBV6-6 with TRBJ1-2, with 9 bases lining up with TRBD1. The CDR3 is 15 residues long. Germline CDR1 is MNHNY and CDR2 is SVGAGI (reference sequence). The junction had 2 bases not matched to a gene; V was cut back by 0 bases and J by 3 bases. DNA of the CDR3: TGTGCCAGCAGTTACTCGGGACAGGGCTACTATGGCTACACCTTC. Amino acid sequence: CASSYSGQGYYGYTF.

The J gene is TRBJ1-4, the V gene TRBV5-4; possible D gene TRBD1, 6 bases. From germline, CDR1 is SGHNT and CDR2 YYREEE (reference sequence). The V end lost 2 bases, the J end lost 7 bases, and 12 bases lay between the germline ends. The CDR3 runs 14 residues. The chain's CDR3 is CASSLKQGSEKLFF. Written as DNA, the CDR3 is TGTGCCAGCAGCTTAAAACAGGGTAGTGAAAAACTGTTTTTT.

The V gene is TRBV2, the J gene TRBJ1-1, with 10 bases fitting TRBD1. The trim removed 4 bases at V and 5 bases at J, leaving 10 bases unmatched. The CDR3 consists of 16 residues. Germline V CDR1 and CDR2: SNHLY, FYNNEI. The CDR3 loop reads CASSGRWTGGGTEAFF. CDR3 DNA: TGTGCCAGCAGTGGAAGGTGGACAGGGGGGGGGACTGAAGCTTTCTTT.

CDR3 in DNA: TGCGCCAGCAGCACGGGACTAGCGGTTAGAACAGATACGCAGTATTTT. Its translation: CASSTGLAVRTDTQYF. The chain combines TRBV5-1 with TRBJ2-3, with 11 bases matching TRBD2. The CDR3 is made up of 16 amino acids. CDR1 and CDR2 (germline): SGHRS, YFSETQ. V was clipped by 4 bases and J by 3 bases; unmatched bases: 7.

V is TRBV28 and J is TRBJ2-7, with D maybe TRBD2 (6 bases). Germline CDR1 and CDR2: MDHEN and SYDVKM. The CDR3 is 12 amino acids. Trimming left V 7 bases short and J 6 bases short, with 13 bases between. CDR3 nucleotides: TGTGCCAGCATACTCGGGGGTGGCGAGCAGTACTTC. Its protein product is CASILGGGEQYF.

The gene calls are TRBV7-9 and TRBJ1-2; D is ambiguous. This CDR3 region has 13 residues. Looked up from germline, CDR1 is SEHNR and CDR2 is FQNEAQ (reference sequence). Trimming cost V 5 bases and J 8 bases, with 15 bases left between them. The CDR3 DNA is TGTGCCAGCAGCCGAGACTCCCCCGGGGGCTACACCTTC. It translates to CASSRDSPGGYTF.

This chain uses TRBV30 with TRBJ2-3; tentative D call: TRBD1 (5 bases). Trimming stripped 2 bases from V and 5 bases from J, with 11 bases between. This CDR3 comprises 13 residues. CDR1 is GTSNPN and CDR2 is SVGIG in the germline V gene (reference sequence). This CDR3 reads CAWSLVQGDTQYF. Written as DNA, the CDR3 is TGTGCCTGGAGTTTAGTCCAGGGAGATACGCAGTATTTT.

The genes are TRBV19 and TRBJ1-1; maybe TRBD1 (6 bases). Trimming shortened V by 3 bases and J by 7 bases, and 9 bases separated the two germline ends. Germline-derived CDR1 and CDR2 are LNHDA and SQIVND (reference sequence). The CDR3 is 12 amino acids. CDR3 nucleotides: TGTGCCAGTAGTATCGGCAGGGGTGAAGCTTTCTTT. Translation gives CASSIGRGEAFF. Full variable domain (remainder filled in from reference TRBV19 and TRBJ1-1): DGGITQSPKYLFRKEGQNVTLSCEQNLNHDAMYWYRQDPGQGLRLIYYSQIVNDFQKGDIAEGYSVSREKKESFPLTVTSAQKNPTAFYLCASSIGRGEAFFGQGTRLTVV.

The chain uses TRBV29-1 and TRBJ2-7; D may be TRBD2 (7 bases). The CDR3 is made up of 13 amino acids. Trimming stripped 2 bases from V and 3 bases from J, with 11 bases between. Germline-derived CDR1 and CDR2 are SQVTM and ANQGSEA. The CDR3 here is CSVETRGRYEQYF. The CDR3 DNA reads TGCAGCGTTGAAACGCGGGGGCGCTACGAGCAGTACTTC.

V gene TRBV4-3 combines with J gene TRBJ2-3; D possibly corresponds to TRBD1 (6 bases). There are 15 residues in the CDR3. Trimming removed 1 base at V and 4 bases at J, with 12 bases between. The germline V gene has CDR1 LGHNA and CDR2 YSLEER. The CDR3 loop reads CASSQGYGGADTQYF. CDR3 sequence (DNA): TGCGCCAGCAGCCAAGGTTATGGGGGCGCAGATACGCAGTATTTT.

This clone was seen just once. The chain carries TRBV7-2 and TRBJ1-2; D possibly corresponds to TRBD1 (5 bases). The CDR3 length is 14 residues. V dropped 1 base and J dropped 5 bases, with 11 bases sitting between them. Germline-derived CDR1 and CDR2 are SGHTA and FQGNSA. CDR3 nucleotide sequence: TGTGCCAGCAGCTTAGTACAGGCCGCATATGGCTACACCTTC. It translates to CASSLVQAAYGYTF.

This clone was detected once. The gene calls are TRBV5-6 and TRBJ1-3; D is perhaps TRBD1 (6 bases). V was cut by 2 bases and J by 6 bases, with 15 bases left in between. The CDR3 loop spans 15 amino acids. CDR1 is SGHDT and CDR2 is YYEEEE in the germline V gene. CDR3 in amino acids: CASSFLQGSENTIYF. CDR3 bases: TGTGCCAGCAGCTTTCTACAGGGTAGTGAAAACACCATATATTTT.

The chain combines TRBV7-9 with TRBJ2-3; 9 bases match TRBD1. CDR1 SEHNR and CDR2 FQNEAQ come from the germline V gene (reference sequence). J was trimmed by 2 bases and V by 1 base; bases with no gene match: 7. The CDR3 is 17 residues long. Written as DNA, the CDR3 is TGTGCCAGCAGCTTAGGTCAAGGGACAGGGCTCACAGATACGCAGTATTTT. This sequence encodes CASSLGQGTGLTDTQYF.

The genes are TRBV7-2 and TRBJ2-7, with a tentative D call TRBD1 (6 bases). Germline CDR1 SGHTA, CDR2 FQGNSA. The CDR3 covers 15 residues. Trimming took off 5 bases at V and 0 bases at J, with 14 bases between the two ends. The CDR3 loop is CASSPRQVSSYEQYF. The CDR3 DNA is TGTGCCAGCAGCCCTCGACAGGTTTCCTCCTACGAGCAGTACTTC.

The CDR3 sequence is CASSLLVAGETDTQYF. CDR3 DNA: TGTGCCAGCAGCTTATTAGTAGCGGGAGAGACAGATACGCAGTATTTT. The J gene is TRBJ2-3, the V gene TRBV7-6; 9 bases line up with TRBD2. Germline trimming cut 2 bases from V and 3 bases from J; bases unmatched to any gene: 6. The germline CDR1 and CDR2 sequences are SGHVS and FNYEAQ. The CDR3 loop spans 16 amino acids.

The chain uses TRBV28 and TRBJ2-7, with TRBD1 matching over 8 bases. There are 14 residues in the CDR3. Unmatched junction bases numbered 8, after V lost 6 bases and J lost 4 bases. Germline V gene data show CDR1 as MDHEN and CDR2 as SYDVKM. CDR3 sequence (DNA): TGTGCCAGCAGGGGTCAGGGGGCAGGGTACGAGCAGTACTTC. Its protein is CASRGQGAGYEQYF.

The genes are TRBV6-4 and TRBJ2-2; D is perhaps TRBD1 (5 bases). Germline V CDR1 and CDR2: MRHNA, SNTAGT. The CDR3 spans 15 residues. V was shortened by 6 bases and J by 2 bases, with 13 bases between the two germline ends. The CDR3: CASRETVGNTGELFF. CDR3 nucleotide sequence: TGTGCCAGCAGAGAGACAGTGGGCAACACCGGGGAGCTGTTTTTT.

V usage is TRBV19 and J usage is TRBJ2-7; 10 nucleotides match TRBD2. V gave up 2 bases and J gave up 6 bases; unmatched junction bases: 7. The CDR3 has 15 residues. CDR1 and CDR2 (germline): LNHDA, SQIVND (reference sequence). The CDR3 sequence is CASSILAGAGGEQYF. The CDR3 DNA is TGTGCCAGTAGTATACTAGCGGGAGCCGGGGGCGAGCAGTACTTC.

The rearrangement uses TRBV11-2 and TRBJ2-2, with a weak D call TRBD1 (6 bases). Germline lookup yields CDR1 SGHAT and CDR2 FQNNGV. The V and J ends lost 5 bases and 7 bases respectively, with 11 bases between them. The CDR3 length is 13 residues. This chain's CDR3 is CASSLRGVGELFF. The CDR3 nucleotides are TGTGCCAGCAGCCTCAGGGGAGTCGGGGAGCTGTTTTTT.

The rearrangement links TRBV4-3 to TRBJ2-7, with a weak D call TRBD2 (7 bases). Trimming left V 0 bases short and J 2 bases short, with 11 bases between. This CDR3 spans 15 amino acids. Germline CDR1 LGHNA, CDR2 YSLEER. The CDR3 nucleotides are TGCGCCAGCAGCCAAGATAGAGGGGGGGCCTACGAGCAGTACTTC. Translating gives CASSQDRGGAYEQYF.

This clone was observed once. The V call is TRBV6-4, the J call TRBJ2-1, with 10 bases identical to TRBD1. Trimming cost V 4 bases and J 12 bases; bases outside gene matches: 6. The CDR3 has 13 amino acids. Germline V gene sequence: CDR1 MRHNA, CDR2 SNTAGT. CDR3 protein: CASSAARDRGQFF. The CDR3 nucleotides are TGTGCCAGCAGTGCCGCCCGGGACAGGGGGCAGTTCTTC.

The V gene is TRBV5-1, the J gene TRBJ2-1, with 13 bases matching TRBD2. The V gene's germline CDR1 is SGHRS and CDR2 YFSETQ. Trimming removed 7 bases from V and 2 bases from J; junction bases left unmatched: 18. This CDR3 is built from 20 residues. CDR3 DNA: TGCGCCAGCGGACACTGGAACACTAGCGGGAGGGCAGTGACCTACAATGAGCAGTTCTTC. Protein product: CASGHWNTSGRAVTYNEQFF.